Listed here are 18 T cell receptor beta chains from one sample, sequenced in a study of T cells in Graves' hyperthyroidism and ophthalmopathy. TCR beta CDR3 region amplification was performed from RNA transcripts. The HTBI primer set drove a first-round RT-PCR of the TCR CDR3. Each CDR3 protein gets one entry after TCRdb re-called the multiplex PCR reads with MiXCR. The sample lists some 300,000 distinct CDR3 sequences; roughly an eighth were seen once. Sequencing was performed on blood. The receptor source for this set is a woman between 40 and 55 years old with Graves' hyperthyroidism.

This clonotype was recorded at least ten times. V and J are TRBV7-6 and TRBJ2-1; either TRBD1 or TRBD2 may fit D (5 bases each). The CDR3 extends over 14 amino acids. Germline lookup yields CDR1 SGHVS and CDR2 FNYEAQ. Between the trimmed V and J ends, which lost 2 bases and 7 bases, there was a span of 12 bases. The CDR3 bases are TGTGCCAGCAGCTTAAGACTTGGGGGAAATGAGCAGTTCTTC. Its protein is CASSLRLGGNEQFF.

This chain links TRBV7-2 with TRBJ1-2; D gene ambiguous. Germline V lookup: CDR1 SGHTA, CDR2 FQGNSA. Trimming left V 1 base short and J 3 bases short, with 9 bases between. The CDR3 contains 14 residues. DNA for the CDR3: TGTGCCAGCAGCTTAGTTGTCGGCGACTATGGCTACACCTTC. It specifies CASSLVVGDYGYTF.

This clonotype was picked up many times. The chain is built from TRBV24-1 and TRBJ2-3; 9 bases agree with TRBD2. The V segment lost 0 bases and the J segment 2 bases; nucleotides outside the gene matches: 5. The germline CDR1 and CDR2 sequences are KGHDR and SFDVKD. The CDR3 is 17 amino acids. The CDR3: CATSDLASGTLTDTQYF. CDR3 bases: TGTGCCACCAGTGATTTGGCTAGCGGGACGCTCACAGATACGCAGTATTTT.

This clonotype was detected ten times or more. This chain joins TRBV7-9 and TRBJ1-2; no reliable D call. There are 13 residues in the CDR3. V gave up 7 bases and J gave up 7 bases, with 16 bases separating them. In germline, CDR1 is SEHNR, CDR2 FQNEAQ (reference sequence). CDR3 in amino acids: CASTTLGDGGYTF. The CDR3 DNA reads as TGTGCCAGCACGACGTTGGGTGACGGTGGCTACACCTTC.

There are a few counts of this clonotype. This chain joins TRBV25-1 and TRBJ1-1; the match to TRBD1 covers 9 bases. V dropped 0 bases and J dropped 5; count of bases not matched to a gene: 16. Germline loops: CDR1 MGHDK, CDR2 SYGVNS. There are 19 residues in the CDR3. The CDR3 region has the DNA TGTGCCAGCAGTGAATATTTCCGGGACAGGGTGGTTAGAGAAACTGAAGCTTTCTTT. Translated, it gives CASSEYFRDRVVRETEAFF.

This clonotype was found many times. The chain has TRBV10-2 and TRBJ1-1; D not certain. The CDR3 runs to 14 residues. V lost 5 bases to trimming and J lost 2 bases, with 12 bases between them. Germline values: CDR1 WSHSY, CDR2 SAAADI. The CDR3 reads CASSRRPVNTEAFF. DNA for the CDR3: TGCGCCAGCAGTCGAAGGCCGGTCAACACTGAAGCTTTCTTT.

This clonotype showed up just a few times. V and J are TRBV9 and TRBJ1-3; maybe TRBD1 (6 bases). V was trimmed by 3 bases and J by 0 bases, leaving 13 bases between them. The CDR3 totals 16 residues. Germline CDR1 SGDLS, CDR2 YYNGEE. The CDR3 DNA is TGTGCCAGCAGCGCAACAGGGTACCTCTCTGGAAACACCATATATTTT. It codes for CASSATGYLSGNTIYF.

This chain links TRBV5-1 with TRBJ2-7; D is undetermined. Per the germline V gene, CDR1 is SGHRS and CDR2 is YFSETQ. V gave up 4 bases and J gave up 7 bases, with 24 bases separating them. This CDR3 contains 16 residues. The CDR3 loop is CASSLKHRITWAEQYF. The DNA for the CDR3 is TGCGCCAGCAGCCTGAAACATCGGATCACATGGGCTGAGCAGTACTTC.

V and J are TRBV20-1 and TRBJ1-5; TRBD1 is a possible D gene (6 bases). The CDR3 is 12 amino acids. V gave up 1 base and J gave up 13 bases, with 14 bases separating them. The germline V gene encodes CDR1 DFQATT and CDR2 SNEGSKA (reference sequence). The CDR3 loop reads CSARARAGQQHF. The CDR3 bases are TGCAGTGCTAGAGCCCGGGCGGGACAACAGCATTTT.

V and J are TRBV5-8 and TRBJ2-7; possibly TRBD1 for D (6 bases). Germline V CDR1 and CDR2: SGHTS, YDEGEE. The CDR3 consists of 14 residues. Deletions cut 4 bases from V and 2 bases from J, with 13 bases between. CDR3 in DNA: TGTGCCAGCAGCCCGGACAGCGGTCCCTACGAGCAGTACTTC. Amino acid sequence: CASSPDSGPYEQYF.

This clonotype came up many times. This chain joins TRBV3-1 and TRBJ2-3, with 7 bases matching TRBD2. The length of the CDR3 is 17 residues. Germline values: CDR1 LGHDT, CDR2 YNNKEL (reference sequence). J gave up 0 bases and V 0 bases, and 6 bases lay outside the gene matches. The CDR3 region is CASSQEIVSGSTDTQYF. In DNA, the CDR3 is TGTGCCAGCAGCCAAGAGATCGTTAGCGGGAGCACAGATACGCAGTATTTT.

This clonotype was recorded many times. The chain couples TRBV7-6 to TRBJ2-7; 8 positions match TRBD2. The V gene end was trimmed by 1 base and the J gene end by 6 bases; junction bases not matched to a gene: 5. Germline CDR1 reads SGHVS; CDR2 reads FNYEAQ. The CDR3 is 14 residues long. The CDR3 region has the DNA TGTGCCAGCAGCTTAGACGGGAGGGCCCCCGAGCAGTACTTC. This translates into CASSLDGRAPEQYF.

This clonotype was picked up many times. J is TRBJ2-1 and V is TRBV7-2, with TRBD2 matching 7 bases. Germline trimming cut 5 bases from V and 0 bases from J; bases unmatched to any gene: 10. The germline CDR1 and CDR2 sequences are SGHTA and FQGNSA. The CDR3 runs to 17 residues. The CDR3 DNA reads as TGTGCCAGCAGCCCCTCCCGGACTAGGGGCTCCTACAATGAGCAGTTCTTC. It translates to CASSPSRTRGSYNEQFF.

J is TRBJ2-1 and V is TRBV7-3; 7 nucleotides match TRBD2. Trimming at V came to 0 bases and at J to 6 bases, leaving 5 bases not matched to a gene. From germline, CDR1 is SGHTA and CDR2 FQGTGA. The length of the CDR3 is 15 residues. The CDR3 spells CASSLTNGRFNEQFF. DNA for the CDR3: TGTGCCAGCAGCTTAACGAACGGGAGGTTCAATGAGCAGTTCTTC.

The chain couples TRBV29-1 to TRBJ2-7, with D possibly TRBD1 on 6 matching bases. The CDR3 consists of 13 residues. Germline values: CDR1 SQVTM, CDR2 ANQGSEA. Trimming stripped 4 bases from V and 4 bases from J, with 14 bases between. The CDR3 nucleotides read TGCAGCGTTGGGCAGGGGAGATCTTACGAGCAGTACTTC. Its translation is CSVGQGRSYEQYF.

The sample holds many counts of this clonotype. The chain employs TRBV28 and TRBJ1-6; 8 bases fit TRBD1. The length of the CDR3 is 20 residues. Per germline, CDR1 MDHEN and CDR2 SYDVKM. J was trimmed by 0 bases and V by 4 bases; bases with no gene match: 14. CDR3 in DNA: TGTGCCAGCAGTTCTCCCTCACGGAGACAGGGGAGCTCCTATAATTCACCCCTCCACTTT. Its protein is CASSSPSRRQGSSYNSPLHF.

V gene TRBV12-3 or TRBV12-4 combines with J gene TRBJ2-2; perhaps TRBD1 as D (6 bases). The CDR3 is 16 amino acids. V was pared by 3 bases and J by 2 bases, with 13 bases between. CDR3 sequence reads: CASSLRYRANTGELFF. The CDR3 nucleotides are TGTGCCAGCAGTTTGCGTTACAGGGCCAACACCGGGGAGCTGTTTTTT.

As concerns this clonotype: A much larger clonotype is one base distant, so this may be a read error. The rearrangement links TRBV20-1 to TRBJ1-4; D gene unclear. This CDR3 has 15 residues. Looked up from germline, CDR1 is DFQATT and CDR2 is SNEGSKA (reference sequence). The CDR3, as DNA: TGCAGTGCCCTCCTCCGACACACAACTAATAAAAAACTGTTTTTT. Translated, it gives CSALLRHTTNKKLFF.